This T cell receptor (beta chain) came from a study of cytomegalovirus exposure and HLA in healthy donors. Points from the study as a whole: The study reported that TCR beta sequences accurately predicted HLA-A and HLA-B alleles in most subjects. Cytomegalovirus-associated TCR beta chains were listed, numbering 150 to 200. A later analysis by the authors found several of the most significant clusters apparently linked to common viral pathogens.

The CDR3 is 13 residues long. With 5 bases clipped from V and 3 bases from J, the junction kept 4 bases outside the gene matches. In germline, CDR1 is SEHNR, CDR2 FQNEAQ (reference sequence). Concerning this clone: What it binds is unknown.

The primer mix had 60 Vbeta and 13 Jbeta primers. The assay was immunoSEQ multiplex PCR, and TCRdb's table has in-frame clones only and misses some. The table for this sample gives about 130,000 clones. The sample comprised PBMCs. The genes are TRBV7-9 and TRBJ2-7; TRBD2 matches 7 bases. The TCR comes from a woman between 35 and 50 years old in good health and CMV-seropositive. The CDR3 here is CASSPGRYYEQYF. In DNA, the CDR3 is TGTGCCAGCAGCCCCGGGAGGTACTACGAGCAGTACTTC.